The present TCR beta chain was sequenced within a study of T cells in Graves' hyperthyroidism and ophthalmopathy. Study as a whole: Before treatment of any kind, peripheral blood was taken at initial diagnosis.

The germline V gene has CDR1 WSHSY and CDR2 SAAADI. CDR3 length: 15 amino acids. With 6 bases clipped from V and 3 bases from J, the junction kept 11 bases outside the gene matches. TCR beta CDR3 sequences were amplified from RNA transcripts. TCR CDR3 underwent first-round RT-PCR with the HTBI primer set. In TCRdb, the multiplex PCR reads were re-called with MiXCR into one record per CDR3 protein. Of approximately 610,000 distinct CDR3 sequences in the sample, about 14% were seen once. Of note for this clonotype: Its antigen is currently unknown.

Study results and caveats: With a median lead of roughly 6.2 months before onset, the model predicted ophthalmopathy. Clonotypes that were expanded in thyroid above 0.001 mostly appeared in blood too.

A NOSPECS grade of at least 4, a Clinical Activity Score of at least 3 and duration under 3 months were recorded in ophthalmopathy patients. The sequenced sample consisted of blood. The gene calls are TRBV10-2 and TRBJ2-7, with 7 bases fitting TRBD2. This TCR derives from a woman in her thirties or forties with Graves' ophthalmopathy. CDR3 DNA: TGCGCCAGCAGCTCCCCTGAAGCGGGAAACTACGAGCAGTACTTC. Its translation: CASSSPEAGNYEQYF.